Below, one T cell receptor (beta chain) is given with its context. Its antigen is not identified. The sample is drawn from a study of cytomegalovirus exposure and HLA in healthy donors. Study findings and constraints: CMV serostatus was the only immune exposure information that was available. Most of the TCR beta V segments (in an earlier analysis) were productive either about 90% or about 30% of the time. In a later analysis, TCR beta V- and J-gene trimming showed a link to a missense DCLRE1C variant. In a later analysis, productive TCRs from donors in an Asian-associated ancestry cluster reportedly carried fewer N-insertions than the cohort mean.

Trimming stripped 4 bases from V and 5 bases from J, with 17 bases between. The CDR3 is 15 amino acids. Germline loops: CDR1 LGHNA, CDR2 YNFKEQ. The PCR employed 60 Vbeta primers together with 13 Jbeta primers. The table came from immunoSEQ multiplex PCR; TCRdb's copy has only in-frame clones and leaves some out. The sample yields approximately 280,000 clones, roughly 89% seen once. The origin of this receptor is a woman under 30 in good health and CMV-seronegative. The sequencing input was PBMCs. The V gene is TRBV4-2, the J gene TRBJ1-2; D gene ambiguous. The CDR3 spells CASSLPLEGGYGYTF. CDR3 sequence (DNA): TGTGCCAGCAGCCTTCCTCTGGAGGGAGGGTATGGCTACACCTTC.